This is a list of T cell receptor beta chains from one sample in a study of blood T cell repertoires in COVID-19. Sequencing was performed with immunoSEQ multiplex PCR; in TCRdb, only in-frame clones are kept and a portion is missing. The sample yields 140,000 or so clones, 65% to 85% seen once. Source material: peripheral blood. The receptors here all came from a woman aged 60 to 75 with acute or convalescent COVID-19. CDR3s include the opening cysteine and the closing phenylalanine or tryptophan. D genes are given only for firm matches. Expanded clones are given a class, and other clones once, few, many or no size at all.

j_call v_call clone_size d_call cdr3_nt cdr3_aa
TRBJ2-7 TRBV27 - - TGTGCCAGCAGTTTATCTACAGGAATCTACGAGCAGTACTTC CASSLSTGIYEQYF
TRBJ1-2 TRBV2 - TRBD1 TGTGCCAGCAGTCCCGGGACAGGGAGGTATGGCTACACCTTC CASSPGTGRYGYTF
TRBJ1-1 TRBV4-2 once - TGTGCCAGCAGCGTAGGGGGGAACACTGAAGCTTTCTTT CASSVGGNTEAFF
TRBJ2-2 TRBV29-1 few - TGCAGCGCCCCCGATCCGGGATCCTACACCGGGGAGCTGTTTTTT CSAPDPGSYTGELFF
TRBJ2-5 TRBV5-4 - TRBD2 TGTGCCAGCAGCCGAGGTAGCGGGGCACTGGAGGCCCAGTACTTC CASSRGSGALEAQYF
TRBJ2-7 TRBV21-1 - - TGTGCCAGCAGCAAATTATCGGACGAGCAGTACTTC CASSKLSDEQYF
TRBJ1-1 TRBV7-9 - - TGTGCCAGCAGCATAAGCGGAGGGACTGAAGCTTTCTTT CASSISGGTEAFF
TRBJ2-3 TRBV9 once TRBD2 TGTGCCAGCAGCGGCGCTAGCGGGAGAATCGAGAGCACAGATACGCAGTATTTT CASSGASGRIESTDTQYF
TRBJ2-1 TRBV10-3 few - TGTGCCATCGGGGAGGTAGCGGCCTCCTACAATGAGCAGTTCTTC CAIGEVAASYNEQFF
TRBJ1-6 TRBV27 - - TGTGCCAGCAGTAGCCAAGGGTTCAGACGGGGAGGCTATAATTCACCCCTCCACTTT CASSSQGFRRGGYNSPLHF
TRBJ2-2 TRBV7-6 - - TGTGCCAGCAGCTTAGCACTAGCGAACACCGGGGAGCTGTTTTTT CASSLALANTGELFF
TRBJ1-2 TRBV12-3/TRBV12-4 - TRBD1 TGTGCCAGCAGCCTCCAGGGGGCTTTTGGCTACACCTTC CASSLQGAFGYTF
TRBJ2-2 TRBV11-3 - - TGTGCCAGCAGCTTTACAGGGACGAACACCGGGGAGCTGTTTTTT CASSFTGTNTGELFF
TRBJ1-1 TRBV19 once - TGTGCCAGTAGTATGGCCCTCCGAGGTGAAGCTTTCTTT CASSMALRGEAFF
TRBJ2-1 TRBV7-8 - TRBD2 TGTGCCAGCAGCTTAGCAGCGGGAGACTTAGGGGATGAGCAGTTCTTC CASSLAAGDLGDEQFF
TRBJ1-2 TRBV5-1 - TRBD1 TGCGCCAGCAGCAATACCGGGACAGGCTATGGCTACACCTTC CASSNTGTGYGYTF
TRBJ1-5 TRBV2 - TRBD1 TGTGCCAGCAGGGGGAGGCAGGGGGGCAATCAGCCCCAGCATTTT CASRGRQGGNQPQHF
TRBJ1-2 TRBV18 - TRBD1 TGTGCCAGCTCACCGGGAGACAGGGGCCATGGCTACACCTTC CASSPGDRGHGYTF
TRBJ1-2 TRBV7-2 once TRBD1 TGTGCCAGCAGCCTTTCTCAAGGACAGGGCGGCTATGGCTACACCTTC CASSLSQGQGGYGYTF
TRBJ2-7 TRBV28 once - TGTGCCAGCATGGGGGGACGGTACGAGCAGTACTTC CASMGGRYEQYF
TRBJ1-1 TRBV23-1 - - TGCGCCAGCAGTCAAGGGGGGGGACACTTGGCAGCTTTCTTT CASSQGGGHLAAFF
TRBJ2-1 TRBV24-1 - TRBD1 TGTGCCACCAGTGATATTGGGACAGGGAATTCCAATGAGCAGTTCTTC CATSDIGTGNSNEQFF
TRBJ1-1 TRBV2 - - TGTGCCAGGGGGGGGTACAAAGCTTTCTTT CARGGYKAFF
TRBJ2-5 TRBV19 - TRBD2 TGTGCCAGTACCCCTCAGGGAGGGACGGTGGAGACCCAGTACTTC CASTPQGGTVETQYF
TRBJ1-3 TRBV5-1 - TRBD1 TGCGCCAGCAGCTGGGCTGACAGGGGGTTACATGGAAACACCATATATTTT CASSWADRGLHGNTIYF
TRBJ2-7 TRBV3-1/TRBV3-2 once - TGTGCCAGCAGCCTAAAAGACAACTACGAGCAGTACTTC CASSLKDNYEQYF
TRBJ1-5 TRBV14 - TRBD1 TGTGCCAGGAGGGGGACAGGGATTAATCAGCCCCAGCATTTT CARRGTGINQPQHF
TRBJ2-5 TRBV14 - - TGTGCCAGCAGCCAATTACAGGGCGTAACTAACTACCAAGAGACCCAGTACTTC CASSQLQGVTNYQETQYF
TRBJ2-7 TRBV27 - - TGTGCCAGCAGTTCGGGACTTCCGTCCTACGAGCAGTACTTC CASSSGLPSYEQYF
TRBJ1-3 TRBV7-8 - - TGTGCCAGCAGCTTAAGGGCAGGGGCTGGAAACACCATATATTTT CASSLRAGAGNTIYF
TRBJ2-7 TRBV5-4 - TRBD2 TGTGCCAGCAGTCAAACGGGACTAGCGTTATTTGAGCGATACGAGCAGTACTTC CASSQTGLALFERYEQYF
TRBJ2-3 TRBV10-1 many - TGCGCCAGCAGCCTCGGTCAGGCGGGAGATACGCAGTATTTT CASSLGQAGDTQYF
TRBJ2-7 TRBV9 - - TGTGCCAGCAGCCCCGCCGGGACTGCTGCCTACGAGCAGTACTTC CASSPAGTAAYEQYF
TRBJ2-7 TRBV30 - - TGTGCCTGGAGTTCCAACTACGAGCAGTACTTC CAWSSNYEQYF
TRBJ2-1 TRBV18 once TRBD1 TGTGCCAGCTCACCTCGACGACGACAGGGCAATGAGCAGTTCTTC CASSPRRRQGNEQFF
TRBJ1-1 TRBV6-5 - - TGTGCCAGCAGGACACTGGGGGCGGACACTGAAGCTTTCTTT CASRTLGADTEAFF
TRBJ1-5 TRBV5-6 - TRBD1 TGTGCCAGCAGCTTACAGGGGGCTGACCAGCCCCAGCATTTT CASSLQGADQPQHF
TRBJ1-5 TRBV3-1/TRBV3-2 - - TGTGCCAGCAGCCAAGGTCAGGGGAATCAGCCCCAGCATTTT CASSQGQGNQPQHF
TRBJ2-3 TRBV28 - TRBD2 TGTGCCAGCAGTTCTTTATGGGCTAGCGGGAGGACAGATACGCAGTATTTT CASSSLWASGRTDTQYF
TRBJ1-5 TRBV3-1/TRBV3-2 - - TGTGCCAGCAGCCATGGCAGAGGGAATCAGCCCCAGCATTTT CASSHGRGNQPQHF
TRBJ1-1 TRBV2 - - TGTGCCAGCAGTAAAGCCAGAAAGAACACTGAAGCTTTCTTT CASSKARKNTEAFF
TRBJ1-2 TRBV9 - - TGTGCCAGCAGCGCCCATCCGTCCCCCACATATGGCTACACCTTC CASSAHPSPTYGYTF
TRBJ2-1 TRBV7-9 - TRBD2 TGTGCCAGCCATAACCCGGGACTAGCGGTCAATGAGCAGTTCTTC CASHNPGLAVNEQFF
TRBJ1-2 TRBV3-1/TRBV3-2 - - TGTGCCAGCAGCCAAGAACAGGGCGGAAGCTACACCTTC CASSQEQGGSYTF
TRBJ1-4 TRBV11-2 - - TGTGCCAGCAGCCGAATTTCAGGAGGTAATGAAAAACTGTTTTTT CASSRISGGNEKLFF
TRBJ2-3 TRBV2 - TRBD2 TGTGCCAGCAGTGATTTTAGCGGGAGGATTACAGATACGCAGTATTTT CASSDFSGRITDTQYF
TRBJ2-1 TRBV28 - - TGTGCCAGCCCGCAAGGACTACCCTACAATGAGCAGTTCTTC CASPQGLPYNEQFF